These 21 T cell receptor beta chains were sequenced from one sample in a study of CD8+CD57+ T cells in acquired aplastic anemia. Investigators profiled TCR beta VDJ and CDR3 from genomic DNA template. TCRdb itself ran the reads through MiXCR, one entry per CDR3 protein. The sample records around 200,000 distinct CDR3 sequences, roughly half being singletons. Sequencing used sorted CD4+, CD8+, or CD8+CD57+ T cells (not recorded which) from PBMCs. These receptors all stem from a human donor in good health, serving as a control.

This chain joins TRBV29-1 and TRBJ1-1, with 9 bases lining up with TRBD1. CDR1 is SQVTM and CDR2 is ANQGSEA in the germline V gene. CDR3 size: 11 residues. CDR3 in amino acids: CTGQGVTEAFF. The CDR3 bases are TGCACGGGACAGGGAGTAACTGAAGCTTTCTTT.

This clonotype has more than one count but fewer than ten. This rearrangement joins TRBV15 to TRBJ1-6; TRBD1 is a possible D gene (5 bases). The CDR3 runs 14 residues. The V and J ends lost 5 bases and 6 bases respectively, with 11 bases between them. The germline CDR1 and CDR2 sequences are LNHNV and YYDKDF (reference sequence). The CDR3 loop is CATSGLGLNSPLHF. For the CDR3, the DNA is TGTGCCACCAGCGGGCTGGGGCTTAATTCACCCCTCCACTTT.

This clonotype was counted a single time. This sequence joins TRBV7-3 and TRBJ1-4; weak D call: TRBD1 (5 bases). CDR3 length: 16 amino acids. V dropped 6 bases and J dropped 10 bases, with 24 bases sitting between them. Germline CDR1 is SGHTA and CDR2 is FQGTGA. In DNA form, the CDR3 reads TGTGCCAGCAGTGAATACGAGTCACAGGAGCATGGAAAACTGTTTTTT. Encoded protein: CASSEYESQEHGKLFF.

This clonotype was counted at least ten times. The chain recombines TRBV30 with TRBJ1-2, with D uncertain. Germline V gives CDR1 GTSNPN, CDR2 SVGIG (reference sequence). Trimming took 0 bases from V and 6 from J, leaving 5 bases between them. This CDR3 spans 11 amino acids. For the CDR3, the DNA is TGTGCCTGGAGTGTTGCGGATGGCTACACCTTC. It encodes CAWSVADGYTF.

The chain employs TRBV20-1 and TRBJ1-5; D may be TRBD1 (5 bases). This CDR3 spans 15 amino acids. Trimming took off 0 bases at V and 5 bases at J, with 14 bases between the two ends. Germline V gene data show CDR1 as DFQATT and CDR2 as SNEGSKA (reference sequence). The CDR3 region is CSARDGARSDQPQHF. The DNA for the CDR3 is TGCAGTGCTAGAGATGGGGCCCGCTCTGATCAGCCCCAGCATTTT.

The DNA of the CDR3 is TGCAGTGCTAGAGACGACGGGGGAATCTATGGCTACACCTTC. It is translated as CSARDDGGIYGYTF. The chain employs TRBV20-1 and TRBJ1-2; D might be TRBD1 (5 bases). V was cut by 0 bases and J by 4 bases, with 12 bases left in between. Germline V gene sequence: CDR1 DFQATT, CDR2 SNEGSKA (reference sequence). The CDR3 totals 14 residues.

This clonotype showed up just once. This rearrangement joins TRBV18 to TRBJ2-7; possible D gene TRBD2, 5 bases. The CDR3 sequence is 13 residues long. CDR1 KGHSH and CDR2 LQKENI come from the germline V gene. With 3 bases removed from V and 6 bases from J, the gap between germline ends came to 12 bases. DNA of the CDR3: TGTGCCAGCTCACCGGACCTTGCGGGCGAGCAGTACTTC. Translated, it gives CASSPDLAGEQYF.

The sample holds many counts of this clonotype. This sequence joins TRBV9 and TRBJ1-2; D is perhaps TRBD1 (6 bases). Looked up from germline, CDR1 is SGDLS and CDR2 is YYNGEE. CDR3 length: 13 amino acids. Trimming stripped 0 bases from V and 3 bases from J, with 6 bases between. The CDR3 nucleotides read TGTGCCAGCAGCGTAGACAGGGACTATGGCTACACCTTC. This codes for CASSVDRDYGYTF.

This clonotype was recorded at least ten times. The chain is built from TRBV6-4 and TRBJ1-1, with 7 bases fitting TRBD1. Germline trimming cut 4 bases from V and 1 base from J; bases unmatched to any gene: 3. The CDR3 is 14 amino acids. Germline CDR1 and CDR2: MRHNA and SNTAGT. CDR3 nucleotide sequence: TGTGCCAGCAGTGCGACAGGGACGAACACTGAAGCTTTCTTT. Its protein is CASSATGTNTEAFF.

There are a few counts of this clonotype. It may be a read error: a sequence one base away is much more abundant. The V and J genes are TRBV10-3 and TRBJ1-2; TRBD1 is a possible D gene (5 bases). In germline, CDR1 is ENHRY, CDR2 SYGVKD. There are 13 residues in the CDR3. The CDR3 DNA sequence: TGTGTCATCAGCAGGGCTACTAACCATGGCTACACCTTC. Amino acids: CVISRATNHGYTF.

The chain joins TRBV12-5 to TRBJ2-7; D call uncertain. The CDR3 covers 12 residues. Germline V gene lookup returns CDR1 LGHNT and CDR2 FRNRAP. Trimming pared 3 bases from V and 4 bases from J, leaving 7 bases between. In DNA form, the CDR3 reads TGTGCTAGTGGTTTTGATAGGTACGAGCAGTACTTC. This translates into CASGFDRYEQYF.

As to this clonotype: Given a much more abundant clone one base away, this may be a read error. The chain has TRBV5-4 and TRBJ2-7, with D possibly being TRBD1 (5 bases). This CDR3 contains 15 residues. Germline CDR1 is SGHNT and CDR2 is YYREEE (reference sequence). CDR3 loop: CASSLVGATNTFLNF. The CDR3 nucleotides are TGTGCCAGCAGCTTGGTAGGGGCCACTAACACTTTTCTCAACTTC.

This clonotype was detected only once. This chain links TRBV13 with TRBJ1-2; no clear D gene. Trimming took off 5 bases at V and 4 bases at J, with 11 bases between the two ends. The V gene's germline CDR1 is PRHDT and CDR2 FYEKMQ (reference sequence). The CDR3 covers 13 residues. The CDR3 DNA reads as TGTGCCAGCAGCCAAAAGGACTCCTATGGCTACACCTTC. Encoded protein: CASSQKDSYGYTF.

This clonotype was detected ten times or more. This chain joins TRBV20-1 and TRBJ1-1, with D possibly being TRBD1 (5 bases). The germline V and J ends were trimmed by 3 bases and 4 bases, with 6 bases remaining between them. The CDR3 has 11 amino acids. Germline V gene lookup returns CDR1 DFQATT and CDR2 SNEGSKA (reference sequence). The CDR3 here is CSASGGTEAFF. Written as DNA, the CDR3 is TGCAGTGCTAGTGGGGGCACTGAAGCTTTCTTT.

The chain joins TRBV20-1 to TRBJ1-1; TRBD1 agrees at 8 bases. Germline loops: CDR1 DFQATT, CDR2 SNEGSKA (reference sequence). The CDR3 sequence is 14 residues long. V trimming: 5 bases; J trimming: 1 base; junction bases outside the gene matches: 6. The CDR3 DNA follows: TGCAGTGCTTCGGACAGGGAGGGGAACACTGAAGCTTTCTTT. Translated: CSASDREGNTEAFF.

The rearrangement uses TRBV24-1 and TRBJ1-4, with D perhaps matching TRBD1 (6 bases). This CDR3 has 16 residues. Looked up from germline, CDR1 is KGHDR and CDR2 is SFDVKD. V gave up 5 bases and J gave up 7 bases, with 19 bases separating them. CDR3 region: CATSANHRACGEKLFF. The CDR3 coding sequence is TGTGCCACCAGTGCCAACCACAGGGCCTGTGGTGAAAAACTGTTTTTT.

This chain links TRBV20-1 with TRBJ2-5, with D perhaps matching TRBD1 or TRBD2 (5 bases each). The CDR3 is made up of 18 amino acids. CDR1 is DFQATT, CDR2 SNEGSKA, per germline (reference sequence). With 1 base removed from V and 2 bases from J, the gap between germline ends came to 23 bases. This chain's CDR3 is CSARGEEGRGIAQETQYF. The CDR3 DNA follows: TGCAGTGCTAGAGGGGAAGAGGGGAGAGGGATAGCTCAAGAGACCCAGTACTTC.

V and J are TRBV10-2 and TRBJ1-2; perhaps TRBD1 as D (6 bases). The CDR3 totals 12 residues. With 7 bases removed from V and 0 bases from J, the gap between germline ends came to 6 bases. Germline lookup yields CDR1 WSHSY and CDR2 SAAADI. The DNA for the CDR3 is TGCGCCAGCAACAGGGCTAACTATGGCTACACCTTC. Translation gives CASNRANYGYTF.

Note on this clonotype: The final CDR3 position lacks the conserved phenylalanine or tryptophan, pointing to a likely read error. The DNA is omitted, as the CDR3 cannot be located on it reliably, and the CDR3 follows TCRdb's listing. CDR3: CGSSVVTGPYGYTFGS. The chain combines TRBV9 with TRBJ2-5; the D call TRBD2 from the table was never checked on the DNA. CDR1 and CDR2 (germline): SGDLS, YYNGEE. The CDR3 has 16 amino acids, counting both end residues.

The V gene is TRBV20-1, the J gene TRBJ1-1, with 11 bases identical to TRBD1. V gave up 5 bases and J gave up 3 bases; unmatched junction bases: 8. Germline V gene sequence: CDR1 DFQATT, CDR2 SNEGSKA (reference sequence). The CDR3 spans 15 residues. The CDR3 reads CSAWTGGSGYTEAFF. DNA of the CDR3: TGCAGTGCTTGGACAGGGGGCTCTGGCTACACTGAAGCTTTCTTT.

There are many counts of this clonotype. The chain has TRBV6-6 and TRBJ1-5; a weak D match, TRBD1 (6 bases). This CDR3 region has 12 residues. From germline, CDR1 is MNHNY and CDR2 SVGAGI (reference sequence). The V gene lost 10 bases and the J gene lost 5 bases, with 12 bases spanning the gap. This CDR3 reads CATGGAHQPQHF. The CDR3, as DNA: TGTGCCACCGGGGGGGCCCATCAGCCCCAGCATTTT.